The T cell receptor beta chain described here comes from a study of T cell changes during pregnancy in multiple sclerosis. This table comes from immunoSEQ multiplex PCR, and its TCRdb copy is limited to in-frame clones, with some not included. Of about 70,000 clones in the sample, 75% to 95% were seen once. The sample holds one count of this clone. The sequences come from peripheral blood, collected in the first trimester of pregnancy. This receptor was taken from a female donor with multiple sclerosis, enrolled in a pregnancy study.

The CDR3 sequence is CASSLGGRRTEAFF. The DNA for the CDR3 is TGTGCCAGCAGCTTGGGGGGGCGCAGGACTGAAGCTTTCTTT. The chain is built from TRBV5-8 and TRBJ1-1, with D perhaps matching TRBD1 (6 bases). This CDR3 is built from 14 residues. CDR1 SGHTS and CDR2 YDEGEE come from the germline V gene. Trimming cost V 0 bases and J 5 bases, with 11 bases left between them.